This T cell receptor (beta chain) was identified during a study of blood T cell repertoires in COVID-19. About the study: From T cells, B-cell-depleted T cells, or PBMCs came the material, which was cDNA or gDNA.

Per the study methods: Amplification of reference gene primers was used by the study to estimate nucleated cell counts. TCRdb's copy holds only in-frame clones and misses some; the assay was immunoSEQ multiplex PCR. Clone size and V and J calls were adopted from that table, with D and trimming inferred from the DNA. This repertoire shows around 250,000 clones, around 90% found once; its top ten account for 2.1%. In germline, CDR1 is KGHSH, CDR2 LQKENI. V was pared by 5 bases and J by 4 bases, with 18 bases between. This CDR3 comprises 16 residues. This sequence joins TRBV18 and TRBJ1-3; possible D gene TRBD1, 5 bases. This receptor was identified in a woman in her sixties or seventies with COVID-19, enrolled during active disease. Material: peripheral blood. This chain's CDR3 is CASSTRFGASGNTIYF. In DNA form, the CDR3 reads TGTGCCAGCTCAACCCGTTTTGGGGCGTCAGGAAACACCATATATTTT.